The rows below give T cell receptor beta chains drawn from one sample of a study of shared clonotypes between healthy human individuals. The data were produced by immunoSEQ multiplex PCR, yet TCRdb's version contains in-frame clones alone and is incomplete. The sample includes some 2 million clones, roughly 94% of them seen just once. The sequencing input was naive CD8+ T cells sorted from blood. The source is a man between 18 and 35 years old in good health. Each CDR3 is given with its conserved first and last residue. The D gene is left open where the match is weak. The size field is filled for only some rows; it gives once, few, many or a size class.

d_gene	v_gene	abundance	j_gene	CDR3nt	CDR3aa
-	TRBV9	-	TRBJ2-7	TGTGCCAGCAGCGTAGGGTCGGGGGCGATCTACGAGCAGTACTTC	CASSVGSGAIYEQYF
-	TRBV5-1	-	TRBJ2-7	TGCGCCAGCAGCTTGGGACTACGGGACTCCATGGGGGACGAGCAGTACTTC	CASSLGLRDSMGDEQYF
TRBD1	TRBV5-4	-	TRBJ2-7	TGTGCCAGCAGCTTGTCCGGGACAGGGTCCGAGCAGTACTTC	CASSLSGTGSEQYF
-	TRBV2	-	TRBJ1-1	TGTGCCAGCAGTGAAGCGCTTACAGGAGAAGCTTTCTTT	CASSEALTGEAFF
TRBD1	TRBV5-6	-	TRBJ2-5	TGTGCCAGCAGCTTGGAAGCACAGGGGCCCCAAGAGGGCCAGTACTTC	CASSLEAQGPQEGQYF
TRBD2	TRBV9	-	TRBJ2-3	TGTGCCAGCAGCGTACTTGGCGGACTAGCGACAACTAATACGCAGTATTTT	CASSVLGGLATTNTQYF
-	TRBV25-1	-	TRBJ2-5	TGTGCCAGCAGTGAATGGTTAACCAGAGGGGGATTCCGAGAGACCCAGTACTTC	CASSEWLTRGGFRETQYF
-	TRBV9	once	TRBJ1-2	TGTGCCAGCAGCGATGGCCCCCAGCCCAAGGGGCGAAACTATGGCTACACCTTC	CASSDGPQPKGRNYGYTF
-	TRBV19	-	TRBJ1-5	TGTGCCAGTAGTCTCGCGAGCCTAACAGATCAGCCCCAGCATTTT	CASSLASLTDQPQHF
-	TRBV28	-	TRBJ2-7	TGTGCCAGCAGTGAGGGGGCGGGGACCCCCTCCTACGAGCAGTACTTC	CASSEGAGTPSYEQYF
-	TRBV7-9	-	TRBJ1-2	TGTGCCAGCAGCTTTACCTCACATGACCCGCACTATGGCTACACCTTC	CASSFTSHDPHYGYTF
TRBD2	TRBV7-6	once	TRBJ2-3	TGTGCCAGCAGCGAGGGACTAGCGGACTACACAGATACGCAGTATTTT	CASSEGLADYTDTQYF
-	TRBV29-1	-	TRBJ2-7	TGCAGCGTGGGGGGCGGGAGTACCTACGAGCAGTACTTC	CSVGGGSTYEQYF
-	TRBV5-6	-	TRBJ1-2	TGTGCCAGCAGCTATCTGGGGGCTCTAGCTAACTATGGCTACACCTTC	CASSYLGALANYGYTF
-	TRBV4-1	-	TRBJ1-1	TGCGCCAGCAGCCAAGCCCCGGGACATGCAAACGAAGCTTTCTTT	CASSQAPGHANEAFF
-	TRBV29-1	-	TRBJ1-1	TGCAGCGTCCTCCGACCGTCGAACACTGAAGCTTTCTTT	CSVLRPSNTEAFF
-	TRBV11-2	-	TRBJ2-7	TGTGCCAGCAGCTCAGGATCCCGGGACAAGATTTCCTACGAGCAGTACTTC	CASSSGSRDKISYEQYF
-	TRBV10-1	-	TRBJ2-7	TGCGCCAGCTCCGAGGGGTTGGAGCAGTACTTC	CASSEGLEQYF
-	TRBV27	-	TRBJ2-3	TGTGCCAGCAGTCCAGAGCCTAATATACCAGATACGCAGTATTTT	CASSPEPNIPDTQYF
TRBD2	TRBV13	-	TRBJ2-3	TGTGCCACGGGGGAGGCTAGCGGAAAGGATACGCAGTATTTT	CATGEASGKDTQYF
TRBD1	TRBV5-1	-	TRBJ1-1	TGCGCCAGCAGCCAACAACAGGGGAGTCGGACTGAAGCTTTCTTT	CASSQQQGSRTEAFF
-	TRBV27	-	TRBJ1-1	TGTGCCAGCAGGGCCTCAACAGGGCTGAACACTGAAGCTTTCTTT	CASRASTGLNTEAFF
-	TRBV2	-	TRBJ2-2	TGTGCCAGCAGTGGTATGTCAGGGGTCAGCGGGGAGCTGTTTTTT	CASSGMSGVSGELFF